Listed below are T cell receptor beta chains from one sample, sequenced in a study of T-cell memory formation after mild COVID-19. MiXCR, applied by TCRdb to the 5' RACE reads, yields one record per CDR3 protein. Here the sample spans around 320,000 distinct CDR3 sequences, more than 13% being singletons. Sequenced: PBMCs or a T cell subset sorted from them (not recorded which). The receptors were sampled from a man aged 18 to 29 who had mild COVID-19 (a few samples of this study predate the infection). Cell type and time point are not known. Both conserved end residues are part of each CDR3. A D gene is named only where the DNA matches it firmly. Rows give clone size only sometimes, using once, few, many, or a class for an expanded clone.

D gene,J gene,CDR3 length,V gene,clone size,CDR3 protein,CDR3 DNA
-,TRBJ2-3,17,TRBV7-6,-,CASSSSPRRSNTDTQYF,TGTGCCAGCAGCTCCAGCCCCCGAAGGTCTAACACAGATACGCAGTATTTT
-,TRBJ2-5,15,TRBV5-4,-,CASSSRGNSGETQYF,TGTGCCAGCAGCTCCCGAGGGAACAGCGGAGAGACCCAGTACTTC
-,TRBJ2-5,12,TRBV12-3/TRBV12-4,few,CASRDGQETQYF,TGTGCCAGCCGGGACGGCCAAGAGACCCAGTACTTC
TRBD1,TRBJ2-2,17,TRBV4-3,few,CASSQDSYRGRTGELFF,TGCGCCAGCAGCCAAGATTCGTACAGGGGGAGGACCGGGGAGCTGTTTTTT
TRBD2,TRBJ2-3,16,TRBV9,-,CASSVSLAGMTDTQYF,TGTGCCAGCAGCGTATCACTAGCGGGGATGACAGATACGCAGTATTTT
-,TRBJ1-5,14,TRBV6-2/TRBV6-3,-,CARHDRTSNQPQHF,TGTGCCAGACATGACAGGACTAGCAATCAGCCCCAGCATTTT
TRBD2,TRBJ2-1,15,TRBV20-1,-,CSARGAGGARGEQFF,TGCAGTGCTAGGGGGGCCGGGGGGGCCCGCGGTGAGCAGTTCTTC
-,TRBJ2-5,12,TRBV7-2,few,CASSSTRETQYF,TGTGCCAGCAGCTCAACGAGGGAGACCCAGTACTTC
-,TRBJ2-1,15,TRBV6-2/TRBV6-3,-,CASLARGPAYNEQFF,TGTGCCAGCCTAGCCCGGGGGCCCGCCTACAATGAGCAGTTCTTC
TRBD1,TRBJ1-6,16,TRBV18,few,CASSPQGQGGRSPLHF,TGTGCCAGCTCACCACAAGGACAGGGCGGGCGGTCACCCCTCCACTTT
-,TRBJ1-2,12,TRBV5-1,many,CASSSQGYGYTF,TGCGCCAGCAGCTCACAGGGCTATGGCTACACCTTC
TRBD1,TRBJ1-2,15,TRBV12-3/TRBV12-4,-,CASGRWDRVRFGYTF,TGTGCCAGCGGGAGATGGGACAGGGTCCGGTTCGGCTACACCTTC
TRBD1,TRBJ1-4,16,TRBV6-6,-,CASSTRQGATNEKLFF,TGTGCCAGCAGTACAAGACAGGGTGCAACTAATGAAAAACTGTTTTTT
TRBD2,TRBJ2-5,16,TRBV7-3,-,CASSLGAGGILSTQYF,TGTGCCAGCAGCTTGGGCGCGGGGGGTATCCTTTCGACCCAGTACTTC
TRBD1,TRBJ1-4,14,TRBV20-1,-,CSATDRGTNEKLFF,TGCAGTGCTACCGACAGGGGGACTAATGAAAAACTGTTTTTT
-,TRBJ1-2,12,TRBV7-2,-,CATGQLTYGYTF,TGTGCCACGGGGCAGCTAACTTATGGCTACACCTTC
TRBD1,TRBJ2-1,16,TRBV7-8,few,CASSRNRDRGQNEQFF,TGTGCCAGCAGCCGGAACCGGGACAGGGGCCAAAATGAGCAGTTCTTC
TRBD1,TRBJ1-5,13,TRBV15,-,CATSAQGRQPQHF,TGTGCCACCAGCGCACAGGGGAGACAGCCCCAGCATTTT
-,TRBJ2-1,13,TRBV5-1,few,CASSLATLGEQFF,TGCGCCAGCAGCTTAGCGACCTTAGGAGAGCAGTTCTTC
-,TRBJ2-7,13,TRBV6-5,many,CASSPGFPYEQYF,TGTGCCAGCAGTCCGGGATTCCCCTACGAGCAGTACTTC
TRBD2,TRBJ2-4,14,TRBV27,few,CASSLGLAENIQYF,TGTGCCAGCAGTTTAGGACTAGCGGAAAACATTCAGTACTTC
-,TRBJ1-1,13,TRBV6-5,-,CASTRERGTEAFF,TGTGCCAGCACGCGGGAGCGCGGCACTGAAGCTTTCTTT
-,TRBJ1-2,11,TRBV29-1,-,CSVMGDYGYTF,TGCAGCGTTATGGGGGACTATGGCTACACCTTC
-,TRBJ2-3,12,TRBV7-2,few,CASSPHDDTQYF,TGTGCCAGCAGCCCACATGACGATACGCAGTATTTT
-,TRBJ1-6,17,TRBV4-2,few,CASSQEGRISYNSPLHF,TGTGCCAGCAGCCAAGAGGGTAGGATCTCCTATAATTCACCCCTCCACTTT
TRBD1,TRBJ1-5,14,TRBV20-1,-,CSARGTGSNQPQHF,TGCAGTGCTAGAGGGACAGGCAGCAATCAGCCCCAGCATTTT
-,TRBJ1-2,13,TRBV30,few,CAWSTQGQDGYTF,TGTGCCTGGAGTACCCAGGGGCAGGATGGCTACACCTTC
-,TRBJ1-2,14,TRBV9,-,CASSVAVTHYGYTF,TGTGCCAGCAGCGTAGCTGTGACACACTATGGCTACACCTTC
-,TRBJ1-2,12,TRBV28,-,CAIQTPNDGYTF,TGTGCCATACAGACCCCAAACGACGGCTACACCTTC
TRBD1,TRBJ2-7,17,TRBV6-5,-,CASSTAPGQGNPLEQYF,TGTGCCAGCAGTACGGCTCCGGGACAGGGTAATCCCCTCGAGCAGTACTTC
TRBD1,TRBJ1-2,18,TRBV15,-,CATSGDGDRDPSNYGYTF,TGTGCCACCAGCGGAGATGGGGACAGGGATCCCTCTAACTATGGCTACACCTTC
-,TRBJ2-1,9,TRBV29-1,few,CSVQREQFF,TGCAGCGTTCAGAGGGAGCAGTTCTTC
TRBD2,TRBJ2-5,19,TRBV7-8,many,CASSLTSSNLAGPGETQYF,TGTGCCAGCAGCTTAACCAGCTCGAATCTAGCGGGCCCGGGGGAGACCCAGTACTTC
-,TRBJ2-1,11,TRBV20-1,few,CSASRDNEQFF,TGCAGTGCTAGCAGGGACAATGAGCAGTTCTTC
-,TRBJ1-3,12,TRBV29-1,-,CSAHSSGNTIYF,TGCAGCGCCCACAGCTCTGGAAACACCATATATTTT
TRBD2,TRBJ2-5,15,TRBV5-1,-,CASSAGTSGYQTQYF,TGCGCCAGCAGCGCCGGGACTAGCGGCTACCAGACCCAGTACTTC
-,TRBJ1-2,14,TRBV9,-,CASSALKPNYGYTF,TGTGCCAGCAGCGCCTTGAAACCTAACTATGGCTACACCTTC
-,TRBJ2-5,14,TRBV11-2,few,CASSPRRGMETQYF,TGTGCCAGCAGCCCCCGGAGGGGTATGGAGACCCAGTACTTC
-,TRBJ1-2,13,TRBV4-3,-,CASSQGQGRGYTF,TGCGCCAGCAGCCAAGGCCAGGGCCGCGGCTACACCTTC
-,TRBJ1-5,16,TRBV4-2,few,CASSQDSVRSNQPQHF,TGTGCCAGCAGCCAAGATTCGGTACGGAGCAATCAGCCCCAGCATTTT